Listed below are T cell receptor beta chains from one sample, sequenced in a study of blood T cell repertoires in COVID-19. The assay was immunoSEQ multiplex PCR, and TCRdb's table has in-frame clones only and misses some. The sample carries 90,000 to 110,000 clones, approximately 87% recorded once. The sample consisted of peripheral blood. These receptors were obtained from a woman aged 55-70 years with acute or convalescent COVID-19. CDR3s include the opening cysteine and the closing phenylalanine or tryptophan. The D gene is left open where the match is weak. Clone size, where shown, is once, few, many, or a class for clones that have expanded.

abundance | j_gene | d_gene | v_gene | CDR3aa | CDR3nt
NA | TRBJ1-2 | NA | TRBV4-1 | CASSRTGNGGYTF | TGCGCCAGCAGCCGAACAGGGAACGGTGGCTACACCTTC
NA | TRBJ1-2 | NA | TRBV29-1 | CSAVDEDGYTF | TGCAGCGCCGTCGACGAGGATGGCTACACCTTC
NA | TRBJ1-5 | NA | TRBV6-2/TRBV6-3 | CASSYSGGNQPQHF | TGTGCCAGCAGTTACTCTGGCGGGAATCAGCCCCAGCATTTT
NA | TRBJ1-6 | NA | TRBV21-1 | CASSKGGTENSPLHF | TGTGCCAGCAGCAAAGGAGGGACAGAAAATTCACCCCTCCACTTT
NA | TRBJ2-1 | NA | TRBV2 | CASSRDRRGLSFDEQFF | TGTGCCAGCAGCCGTGACCGAAGGGGATTAAGTTTCGATGAGCAGTTCTTC
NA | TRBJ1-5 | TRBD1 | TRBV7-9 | CASSFGTGAYQPQHF | TGTGCCAGCAGCTTTGGGACAGGGGCTTATCAGCCCCAGCATTTT
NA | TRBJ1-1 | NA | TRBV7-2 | CASSWTSSGTEAFF | TGTGCCAGCAGCTGGACCTCATCGGGGACTGAAGCTTTCTTT
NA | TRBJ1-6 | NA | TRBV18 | CASSREDNSPLHF | TGTGCCAGCTCAAGAGAGGATAATTCACCCCTCCACTTT
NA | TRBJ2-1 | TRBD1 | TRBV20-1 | CSASVTGGTNEQFF | TGCAGTGCTAGTGTGACAGGGGGTACCAATGAGCAGTTCTTC
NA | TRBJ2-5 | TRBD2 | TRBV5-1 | CASSPPSSGGGETQYF | TGCGCCAGCAGCCCCCCTAGTAGCGGGGGCGGAGAGACCCAGTACTTC
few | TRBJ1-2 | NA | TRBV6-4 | CARYRTYYTF | TGTGCCAGATACAGGACCTACTACACCTTC
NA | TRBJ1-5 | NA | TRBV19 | CASRGQISNQPQHF | TGTGCCAGCCGCGGACAGATTAGCAATCAGCCCCAGCATTTT
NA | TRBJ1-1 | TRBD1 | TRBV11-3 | CASSVTGGADTEAFF | TGTGCCAGCAGCGTTACAGGGGGCGCGGACACTGAAGCTTTCTTT
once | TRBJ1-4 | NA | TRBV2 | CASSQAGNEKLFF | TGTGCCAGCTCGCAGGCCGGTAATGAAAAACTGTTTTTT
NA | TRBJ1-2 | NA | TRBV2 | CASSPQVYYGYTF | TGTGCCAGCAGCCCACAGGTTTACTATGGCTACACCTTC